The source of this T cell receptor beta chain is a study of Graves' ophthalmopathy and Graves' hyperthyroidism. On this clonotype itself: Antigen unknown.

Amplification from RNA transcripts yielded the TCR beta CDR3 regions. Second-round multiplex PCR came after a first-round RT-PCR that employed HTBI primers. TCRdb redid the calling of the multiplex PCR reads with MiXCR, one entry per CDR3 protein. The sample has approximately 160,000 distinct CDR3 sequences, 39% seen once. The CDR3 length is 11 residues. V was pared by 6 bases and J by 4 bases, with 7 bases between. Per the germline V gene, CDR1 is MNHEY and CDR2 is SVGEGT. The study, taken as a whole, reports: Detected in blood as well were most expanded thyroid clonotypes with frequency above 0.001.

This rearrangement joins TRBV6-2 or TRBV6-3 to TRBJ2-7; no clear D gene. Sequenced material: peripheral blood. This TCR was sampled from a man aged 25 to 45 with Graves' ophthalmopathy. The CDR3 nucleotides are TGTGCCAGCAGGATTAATTACGAGCAGTACTTC. Residues: CASRINYEQYF.